Described below is a single T cell receptor beta chain sequence and its context. Per germline, CDR1 SGHAT and CDR2 FQNNGV. The ends lost 1 base at V and 1 base at J; junction bases unmatched: 5. This CDR3 has 17 amino acids. TCRdb's copy holds only in-frame clones and misses some; the assay was immunoSEQ multiplex PCR. The table shows around 210,000 clones, with 70% to 90% occurring only once. This sample was taken from a study of blood T cell repertoires in COVID-19. Study details: T cells, B-cell-depleted T cells, or PBMCs supplied cDNA or gDNA.

The sequence derives from a man between 45 and 60 years old with COVID-19, enrolled during active disease. The sequencing input was peripheral blood. The chain is built from TRBV11-2 and TRBJ1-2; 11 positions agree with TRBD1. The CDR3 nucleotides read TGTGCCAGCAGCTTAGGGACAGGGGGCCTGATTAACTATGGCTACACCTTC. This gives the protein CASSLGTGGLINYGYTF. Full variable domain (outside the CDR3, taken from reference TRBV11-2 and TRBJ1-2): EAGVAQSPRYKIIEKRQSVAFWCNPISGHATLYWYQQILGQGPKLLIQFQNNGVVDDSQLPKDRFSAERLKGVDSTLKIQPAKLEDSAVYLCASSLGTGGLINYGYTFGSGTRLTVV.